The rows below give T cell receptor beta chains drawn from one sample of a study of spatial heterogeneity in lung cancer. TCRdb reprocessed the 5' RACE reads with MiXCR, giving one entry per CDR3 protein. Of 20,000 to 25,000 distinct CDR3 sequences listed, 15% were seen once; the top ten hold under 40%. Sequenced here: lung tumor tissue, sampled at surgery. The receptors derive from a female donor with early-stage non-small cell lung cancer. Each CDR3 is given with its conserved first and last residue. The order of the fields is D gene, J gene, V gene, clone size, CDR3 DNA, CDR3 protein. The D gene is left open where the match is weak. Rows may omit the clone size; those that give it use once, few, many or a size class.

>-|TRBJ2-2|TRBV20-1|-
TGCAGTGTGAGGAACACCGGGGAGCTGTTTTTT
CSVRNTGELFF
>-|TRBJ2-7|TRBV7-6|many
TGTGCCAGCAGCTTAGAGCGAGGGCAAAACGAGCAGTACTTC
CASSLERGQNEQYF
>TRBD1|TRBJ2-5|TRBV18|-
TGTGCCAGCTCACCACCTAGGACAGGGAGGTACCAAGAGACCCAGTACTTC
CASSPPRTGRYQETQYF
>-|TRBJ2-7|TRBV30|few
TGTGCCTGGAGTGTAAGGGACGAGCAGTACTTC
CAWSVRDEQYF
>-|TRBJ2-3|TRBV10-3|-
TGTGCCTCCGGTTGGGGGGGCACGCGTACTAGCACAGATACGCAGTATTTT
CASGWGGTRTSTDTQYF
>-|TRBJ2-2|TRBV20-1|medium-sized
TGCAGTGCTAGTGATGGGGTCGGGCTTGGGGAGCTGTTTTTT
CSASDGVGLGELFF
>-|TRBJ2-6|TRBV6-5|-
TGTGCCAGCAGTCAAAAGGGGTCCCGAGGTCCCAGCTCTGGGGCCAACGTCCTGACTTTC
CASSQKGSRGPSSGANVLTF
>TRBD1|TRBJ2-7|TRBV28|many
TGTGCCAGCAGACCCACCGGGACAGTGTCCTACGAGCAGTACTTC
CASRPTGTVSYEQYF
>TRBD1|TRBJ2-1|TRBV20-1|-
TGCAGTGCTATTCGGGACAGGGACAATGAGCAGTTCTTC
CSAIRDRDNEQFF
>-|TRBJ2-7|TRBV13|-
TGTGCCAGCAGCTTCTTCGAGGGCACCAGCTCCTACGAGCAGTACTTC
CASSFFEGTSSYEQYF
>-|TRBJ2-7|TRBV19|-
TGTGCCAGTAGCCCCCCAGGGGCTCTCTACGAGCAGTACTTC
CASSPPGALYEQYF
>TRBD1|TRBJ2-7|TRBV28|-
TGTGCCAGCAGTCTGTCCGGGACAGGGGGCGGCGAGCAGTACTTC
CASSLSGTGGGEQYF
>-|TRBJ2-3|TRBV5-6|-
TGTGCCAGCAGGGGCCAATCCTTCAGGTCAGATACGCAGTATTTT
CASRGQSFRSDTQYF
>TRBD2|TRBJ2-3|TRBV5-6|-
TGTGCCAGCAGGGGACTAGCGGGACCTTTCACAGATACGCAGTATTTT
CASRGLAGPFTDTQYF
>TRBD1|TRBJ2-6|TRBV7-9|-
TGTGCCAGCAGGGGCTACAGGGGCCCTACTGGGGCCAACGTCCTGACTTTC
CASRGYRGPTGANVLTF
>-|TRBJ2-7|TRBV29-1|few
TGCAGCGTTGAAGTGTTGGGCAACGAGCAGTACTTC
CSVEVLGNEQYF
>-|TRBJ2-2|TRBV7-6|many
TGTGCCAGCAGCTCTCTGGGGGCAGAGTCCGGGGAGCTGTTTTTT
CASSSLGAESGELFF
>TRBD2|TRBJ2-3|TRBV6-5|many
TGTGCCAGCAGTTACTCCGGACTAGCGGGAGTGGATACGCAGTATTTT
CASSYSGLAGVDTQYF
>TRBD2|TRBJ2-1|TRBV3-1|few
TGTGCCAGCAGCCCCCGACCCGGACTAGCGGGAGAGGATGAGCAGTTCTTC
CASSPRPGLAGEDEQFF
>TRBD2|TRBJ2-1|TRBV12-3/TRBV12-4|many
TGTGCCAGCAGCAAAACTAGCGGGAGAAGCAGTGAGCAGTTCTTC
CASSKTSGRSSEQFF
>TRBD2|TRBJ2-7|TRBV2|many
TGTGCCAGCAGGGGGGGGTTCTCCTACGAGCAGTACTTC
CASRGGFSYEQYF
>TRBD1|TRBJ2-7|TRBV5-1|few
TGCGCCAGCAGCTTGTTTGAGACAGGGGCCCGCGAGCAGTACTTC
CASSLFETGAREQYF
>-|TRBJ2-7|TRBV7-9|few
TGTGCCAGCAGCGCCGCCTCCGAGCAGTACTTC
CASSAASEQYF
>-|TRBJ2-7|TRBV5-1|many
TGCGCCAGCAGCTTGGTCGGGGGAAACTCCTACGAGCAGTACTTC
CASSLVGGNSYEQYF
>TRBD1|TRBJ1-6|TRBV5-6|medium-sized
TGTGCCAGCAGCTTACAGGGGCCAAATTCACCCCTCCACTTT
CASSLQGPNSPLHF
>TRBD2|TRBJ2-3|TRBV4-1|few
TGCGCCAGCAGCCAAGGGACTAGCGGGATCGCAGATACGCAGTATTTT
CASSQGTSGIADTQYF
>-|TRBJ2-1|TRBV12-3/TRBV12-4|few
TGTGCCAGCAGGGGCCAGCCCGGGAATGAGCAGTTCTTC
CASRGQPGNEQFF
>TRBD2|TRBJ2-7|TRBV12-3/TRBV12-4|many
TGTGCCAGCAGTTTATTCCGGACTAGCGGGAGGGTCGAGCAGTACTTC
CASSLFRTSGRVEQYF
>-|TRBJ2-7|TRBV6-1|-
TGTGCCAGCAACGAACGCCAGGGAGTCTACGAGCAGTACTTC
CASNERQGVYEQYF
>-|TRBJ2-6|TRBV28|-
TGTGCCAGCTCCCTAAGGATTGGGGCCAACGTCCTGACTTTC
CASSLRIGANVLTF
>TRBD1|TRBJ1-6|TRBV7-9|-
TGTGCCAGCAGCCTTGGACAGGGAAATTTACCCCTCCACTTT
CASSLGQGNLPLHF
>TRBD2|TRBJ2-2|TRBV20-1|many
TGCAGTGCTCCTTTAGCGGGAGTGAACACCGGGGAGCTGTTTTTT
CSAPLAGVNTGELFF
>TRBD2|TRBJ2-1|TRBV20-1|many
TGCAGTGCTAGGGTGACTAGCGGGGCCGATGAGCAGTTCTTC
CSARVTSGADEQFF
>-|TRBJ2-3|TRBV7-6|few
TGTGCCAGCAGCTTGGGGGATCTCACAGATACGCAGTATTTT
CASSLGDLTDTQYF
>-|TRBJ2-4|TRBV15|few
TGTGCCACCAGCAGAGAGTACAGGGGGGGGTACTTC
CATSREYRGGYF
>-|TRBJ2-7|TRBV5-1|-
TGCGCCAGCAGCCCGGGTTCAGCGGGCTACGAGCAGTACTTC
CASSPGSAGYEQYF
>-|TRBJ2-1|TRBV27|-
TGTGCCAGCAGCTCCCAGATCAGCTCCTACAATGAGCAGTTCTTC
CASSSQISSYNEQFF
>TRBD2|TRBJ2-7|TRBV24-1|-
TGTGCCACCAGTGATTTGGGCGGGGGCTCCTACGAGCAGTACTTC
CATSDLGGGSYEQYF
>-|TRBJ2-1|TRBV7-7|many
TGTGCCAGCAGCAAGGACGCAGAGATCTACAATGAGCAGTTCTTC
CASSKDAEIYNEQFF
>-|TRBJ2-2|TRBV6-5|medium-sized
TGTGCCAGCAGTTATTTCGCGGACACCGGGGAGCTGTTTTTT
CASSYFADTGELFF
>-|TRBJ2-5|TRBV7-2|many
TGTGCCAGCAGCTCAGTCCCGGACAGAGTCCAAGAGACCCAGTACTTC
CASSSVPDRVQETQYF
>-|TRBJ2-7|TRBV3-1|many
TGTGCCAGCAGCCCAGGCTTCAACGAGCAGTACTTC
CASSPGFNEQYF
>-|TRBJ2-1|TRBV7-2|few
TGTGCCAGCAGCTTATTCGGGCACGACAATGAGCAGTTCTTC
CASSLFGHDNEQFF
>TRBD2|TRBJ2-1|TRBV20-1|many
TGCAGTGCTAGAGATCTCCAGCGGGGGTACAATGAGCAGTTCTTC
CSARDLQRGYNEQFF
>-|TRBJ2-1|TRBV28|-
TGTGCCAGCAGTCCCTCTCGGCGGGGCCCCTACAATGAGCAGTTCTTC
CASSPSRRGPYNEQFF
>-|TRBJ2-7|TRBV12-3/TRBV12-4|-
TGTGCCAGCAGTTTTGGGAGGGAGCAGTACTTC
CASSFGREQYF